Listed below are T cell receptor beta chains from one sample, sequenced in a study of technical replicates of blood from a few donors. Produced via immunoSEQ multiplex PCR; TCRdb's table is partial and in-frame only. The sample carries about 94,000 clones, about 95% recorded once. The specimen was T cells isolated from PBMCs. These receptors were obtained from a human donor in good health. The CDR3 runs from the conserved cysteine through the conserved F or W. The order of the fields is clone size, V gene, D gene, J gene, CDR3 DNA, CDR3 protein. A D gene is named only where the DNA matches it firmly. A clone size is listed for some rows: how often the clone was seen (once, few, many), or a class if it is expanded.

>NA|TRBV19|TRBD1|TRBJ1-2
TGTGCCAGTAGTATATTCCCAGAGACAGGGGGCCATGGCTACACCTTC
CASSIFPETGGHGYTF
>once|TRBV2|TRBD1|TRBJ2-3
TGTGCCAGTGAGACCCGGGACAGGGGTACAGATACGCAGTATTTT
CASETRDRGTDTQYF
>NA|TRBV28|NA|TRBJ2-7
TGTGCCAGCAGTTCCCCGGACAGAACTCTACAGTACTTC
CASSSPDRTLQYF
>few|TRBV30|NA|TRBJ1-1
TGTGCCTGGAGTTCATGGGGGGGGAACACTGAAGCTTTCTTT
CAWSSWGGNTEAFF
>NA|TRBV28|TRBD2|TRBJ2-1
TGTGCCAGCACCGTTAGCGGGAGGAGACACAATGAGCAGTTCTTC
CASTVSGRRHNEQFF
>NA|TRBV7-8|TRBD1|TRBJ1-6
TGTGCCAGCAGCCCGGGGTTTGGGACAGATAATTCACCCCTCCACTTT
CASSPGFGTDNSPLHF
>NA|TRBV5-5|NA|TRBJ1-1
TGTGCCAGCAGCTTGGGGTATGGACAGCCGAACACTGAAGCTTTCTTT
CASSLGYGQPNTEAFF
>NA|TRBV5-1|TRBD1|TRBJ2-1
TGCGCCAGCAGCTCCGGGACAGGGGGCATGGATGAGCAGTTCTTC
CASSSGTGGMDEQFF
>NA|TRBV11-2|TRBD2|TRBJ2-1
TGTGCCAGCAGCCAGGGGGCCAGCGGGAGGGGTAATGAGCAGTTCTTC
CASSQGASGRGNEQFF
>NA|TRBV9|TRBD1|TRBJ2-1
TGTGCCAGCAGCTTTCTCGGGACAGGGGAGCAGTTCTTC
CASSFLGTGEQFF
>NA|TRBV19|NA|TRBJ2-5
TGTGCCAGTAGTATTGTCAGGGTGGCTCAAGAGACCCAGTACTTC
CASSIVRVAQETQYF
>NA|TRBV10-2|TRBD1|TRBJ2-7
TGCGCCAGCAGTGACGTAGGACAGGGGGCTGTCTACGAGCAGTACTTC
CASSDVGQGAVYEQYF
>NA|TRBV10-1|TRBD1|TRBJ2-5
TGCGCCAGCAGCGAACAGGGGGCAGAGGAGACCCAGTACTTC
CASSEQGAEETQYF
>NA|TRBV19|NA|TRBJ2-1
TGTGCCAGTAGTATAGCCCGGGGACAACCCTACAATGAGCAGTTCTTC
CASSIARGQPYNEQFF
>NA|TRBV5-6|NA|TRBJ1-1
TGTGCCAGCAGCTTGACCCTTTCGAGTCCCACTGAAGCTTTCTTT
CASSLTLSSPTEAFF
>NA|TRBV21-1|NA|TRBJ1-5
TGTGCCAGCAGCAACCTATCGGTCGACGGGAATCAGCCCCAGCATTTT
CASSNLSVDGNQPQHF
>NA|TRBV29-1|NA|TRBJ1-2
TGCAGCGTTGATCTAAACTATGGCTACACCTTC
CSVDLNYGYTF
>NA|TRBV6-1|TRBD1|TRBJ2-7
TGTGCCAGCAGCGAGACAGGGTCAATAGGCTACGAGCAGTACTTC
CASSETGSIGYEQYF
>NA|TRBV6-5|NA|TRBJ2-5
TGTGCCAGCAGTTACTCCCCCGGGGAGACCCAGTACTTC
CASSYSPGETQYF
>NA|TRBV5-5|NA|TRBJ2-3
TGTGCCAGCATTAAGGGACTAGATACGCAGTATTTT
CASIKGLDTQYF
>NA|TRBV5-1|TRBD1|TRBJ2-6
TGCGCCAGCAGCTCCCCCGGGACAGGGGGCTCCTCTGGGGCCAACGTCCTGACTTTC
CASSSPGTGGSSGANVLTF
>NA|TRBV2|TRBD1|TRBJ1-2
TGTGCCAGTGGGGTACAGGGGGCATGGGACTATGGCTACACCTTC
CASGVQGAWDYGYTF
>once|TRBV9|NA|TRBJ1-1
TGTGCCAGCAGCCCACAGATGAACACTGAAGCTTTCTTT
CASSPQMNTEAFF
>NA|TRBV6-5|TRBD1|TRBJ1-1
TGTGCCGTAAGGGGGCGGACTGAAGCTTTCTTT
CAVRGRTEAFF
>NA|TRBV9|NA|TRBJ2-3
TGTGCCAGCGCAGGGATCCCAGATACGCAGTATTTT
CASAGIPDTQYF
>NA|TRBV2|TRBD2|TRBJ2-1
TGTGCCAGCAGGGCACTAGCGCGGACTACTGAGCAGTTCTTC
CASRALARTTEQFF
>NA|TRBV25-1|NA|TRBJ2-7
TGTGCCAGCTCCCCCAGCTCCTACGAGCAGTACTTC
CASSPSSYEQYF
>NA|TRBV5-1|NA|TRBJ2-5
TGCGCCAGCAGCTTAAAGTTTTACAGACAAGAGACCCAGTACTTC
CASSLKFYRQETQYF
>NA|TRBV19|TRBD1|TRBJ1-2
TGTGCCACAGGGGACAGGGCACAAGTGTTTGGCTACACCTTC
CATGDRAQVFGYTF
>NA|TRBV28|NA|TRBJ2-7
TGTGCCAGCGTGAGCTCCTACGAGCAGTACTTC
CASVSSYEQYF
>NA|TRBV7-2|NA|TRBJ1-5
TGTGCCAGCAGCTTATTAGGCGGTAGCAATCAGCCCCAGCATTTT
CASSLLGGSNQPQHF
>once|TRBV18|TRBD1|TRBJ1-5
TGTGCCAGCTCACCCCTAGGGGACAGGGCCTATCAGCCCCAGCATTTT
CASSPLGDRAYQPQHF
>NA|TRBV11-2|NA|TRBJ2-7
TGTGCCAGCAGACCTACAGTCTCCTACGAGCAGTACTTC
CASRPTVSYEQYF
>NA|TRBV5-6|NA|TRBJ1-2
TGTGCCAGCAGCTTGGCGACCCGGGACAAAGCTAACTATGGCTACACCTTC
CASSLATRDKANYGYTF
>NA|TRBV2|NA|TRBJ2-5
TGTGCCAGCACTACCCGAGAGACCCAGTACTTC
CASTTRETQYF
>NA|TRBV10-3|NA|TRBJ2-5
TGTGCCGTTGGTGCAGGCGAGCAAGAGACCCAGTACTTC
CAVGAGEQETQYF
>once|TRBV5-6|NA|TRBJ2-7
TGTGCCAGCAGCTTGGCTTATCGGGGGAACGAGCAGTACTTC
CASSLAYRGNEQYF
>NA|TRBV11-2|TRBD1|TRBJ2-1
TGTGCCAGCAGCTCCCAACCGGGACAGAAATACAATGAGCAGTTCTTC
CASSSQPGQKYNEQFF
>NA|TRBV28|TRBD1|TRBJ1-5
TGTGCCAGCAGTTCTGGGACAGGGGGCCTAGGCAATCAGCCCCAGCATTTT
CASSSGTGGLGNQPQHF
>NA|TRBV18|TRBD1|TRBJ1-4
TGTGCCAGCTCACCGCTGGGACAGGGGGCAACTAATGAAAAACTGTTTTTT
CASSPLGQGATNEKLFF
>once|TRBV9|TRBD1|TRBJ2-4
TGTGCCAGCAACACTACAGGGGGCGCCGACAAAAACATTCAGTACTTC
CASNTTGGADKNIQYF
>NA|TRBV28|NA|TRBJ1-5
TGTGCCAGCAGTTTAGAGGAGGGAAATCAGCCCCAGCATTTT
CASSLEEGNQPQHF
>NA|TRBV9|NA|TRBJ2-7
TGTGCCAGCAGCGTAGGGACAGAGTTTCTCTACGAGCAGTACTTC
CASSVGTEFLYEQYF
>NA|TRBV25-1|TRBD1|TRBJ1-4
TGTGCCAGCAGTGGGACAGGGATTGGTGAAAAACTGTTTTTT
CASSGTGIGEKLFF
>NA|TRBV7-9|TRBD2|TRBJ2-1
TGTGCCAGCAGCGGAAGGCGGGGGGAGGCGAATGAGCAGTTCTTC
CASSGRRGEANEQFF
>NA|TRBV4-1|TRBD2|TRBJ2-1
TGCGCCAGCAGCCAAGAAGCGGGAGGTCCGAATGAGCAGTTCTTC
CASSQEAGGPNEQFF
>NA|TRBV5-5|NA|TRBJ1-6
TGTGCCAGCAGCTTATGGCAAAGCTCCTATAATTCACCCCTCCACTTT
CASSLWQSSYNSPLHF
>NA|TRBV29-1|TRBD1|TRBJ2-3
TGCAGCGTTCACAGGGGCAGCACAGATACGCAGTATTTT
CSVHRGSTDTQYF
>NA|TRBV4-1|TRBD2|TRBJ2-3
TGCGCCAGCAGCCAAGACCGCGGGGGGGCTCATACGCAGTATTTT
CASSQDRGGAHTQYF
>NA|TRBV10-2|NA|TRBJ1-2
TGCGCCAGCAGTGAATCAGGGAACCCCGGCTACACCTTC
CASSESGNPGYTF
>NA|TRBV5-5|NA|TRBJ2-5
TGTGCCAGCACCGCCCCTTTGAGAGAGACCCAGTACTTC
CASTAPLRETQYF
>NA|TRBV5-4|TRBD2|TRBJ2-7
TGTGCCAGCAGCAGCGGGGGGGCCTACGAGCAGTACTTC
CASSSGGAYEQYF
>few|TRBV7-9|TRBD1|TRBJ1-2
TGTGCCAGCAGCCGGGGACAGAGTGGCTATGGCTACACCTTC
CASSRGQSGYGYTF
>NA|TRBV6-6|TRBD1|TRBJ1-2
TGTGCCAGCAGCCAAGTTACAGGGGATCGTGGCTACACCTTC
CASSQVTGDRGYTF
>NA|TRBV28|NA|TRBJ1-2
TGTGCCAGCACCAACGGGGGGGGTCACGGCTACACCTTC
CASTNGGGHGYTF
>NA|TRBV5-4|TRBD1|TRBJ1-2
TGTGCCAGCAGCTCAGGGGTCCGACAGGGGGGTGTCTATGGCTACACCTTC
CASSSGVRQGGVYGYTF